This TCR beta chain originates from a study of CD8 T cells in ankylosing spondylitis. Findings and limits, study-wide: Earlier studies detected some motif variants in reactive arthritis synovial fluid and blood. According to the report, clones linked to the disease were significantly enriched in matched synovial fluid samples taken from ankylosing spondylitis patients. Among TCR beta sequences, a motif of several highly homologous variants appeared characteristic of ankylosing spondylitis blood. Disease-linked clones were found to be CD8+ and relatively rare in peripheral blood.

TCRdb recomputed calls from the 5' RACE reads with MiXCR, one row per CDR3 protein. The repertoire has 700,000 to 850,000 distinct CDR3 sequences, roughly 12% of them found once; the top ten carry about 0.49%. A word on this clonotype: Its antigen is as yet unknown.

Sequences were obtained from blood, either unsorted or a sorted T cell fraction (not recorded which). The sequence was collected from a male donor with ankylosing spondylitis.

The DNA of the CDR3 is TGTGCCAGCAGCCCGGCGGGAGGGTCGTCCTACAATGAGCAGTTCTTC. Translation gives CASSPAGGSSYNEQFF. The V call is TRBV5-5, the J call TRBJ2-1; 9 nucleotides align to TRBD2. The CDR3 totals 16 residues. The germline V gene has CDR1 SGHKS and CDR2 YYEKEE (reference sequence). The ends lost 4 bases at V and 1 base at J; junction bases unmatched: 6.